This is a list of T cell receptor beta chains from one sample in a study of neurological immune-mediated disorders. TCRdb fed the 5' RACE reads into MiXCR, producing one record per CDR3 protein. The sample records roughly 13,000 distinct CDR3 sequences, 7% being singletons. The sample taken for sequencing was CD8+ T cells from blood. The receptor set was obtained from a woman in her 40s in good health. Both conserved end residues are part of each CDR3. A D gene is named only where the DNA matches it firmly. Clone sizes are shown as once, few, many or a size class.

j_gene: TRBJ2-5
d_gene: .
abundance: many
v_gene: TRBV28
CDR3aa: CASTQLGQETQYF
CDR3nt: TGTGCCAGCACCCAACTAGGCCAAGAGACCCAGTACTTC

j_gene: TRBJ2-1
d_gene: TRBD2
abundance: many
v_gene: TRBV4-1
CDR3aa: CASSQDVLGGTGGEQFF
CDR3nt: TGCGCCAGCAGCCAAGATGTCCTCGGGGGGACGGGAGGTGAGCAGTTCTTC

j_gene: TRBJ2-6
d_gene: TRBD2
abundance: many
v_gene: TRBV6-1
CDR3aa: CASRGLAGSGANVLTF
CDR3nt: TGTGCCAGCAGGGGACTAGCGGGCTCTGGGGCCAACGTCCTGACTTTC

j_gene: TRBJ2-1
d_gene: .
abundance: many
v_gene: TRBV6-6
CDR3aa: CASGGANEQFF
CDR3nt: TGTGCCAGTGGTGGGGCCAATGAGCAGTTCTTC

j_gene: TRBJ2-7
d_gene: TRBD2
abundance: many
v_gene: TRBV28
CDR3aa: CASSLYGRSSYEQYF
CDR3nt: TGTGCCAGCAGTTTGTACGGGAGGAGCTCCTACGAGCAGTACTTC

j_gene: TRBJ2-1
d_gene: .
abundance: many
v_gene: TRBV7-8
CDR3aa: CASRGGRNEQFF
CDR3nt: TGTGCCAGCAGGGGTGGGAGGAATGAGCAGTTCTTC

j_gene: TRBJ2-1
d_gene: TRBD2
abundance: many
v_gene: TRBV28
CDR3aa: CASSLSAGLAGHEQFF
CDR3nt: TGTGCCAGCAGTTTATCTGCGGGACTAGCGGGACATGAGCAGTTCTTC

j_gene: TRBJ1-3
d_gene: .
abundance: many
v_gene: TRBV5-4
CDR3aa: CASSRESGNTIYF
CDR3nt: TGTGCCAGCAGTAGGGAGAGCGGAAACACCATATATTTT

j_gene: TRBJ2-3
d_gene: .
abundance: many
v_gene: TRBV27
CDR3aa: CASSLSGISQYF
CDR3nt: TGTGCCAGCAGTTTATCCGGGATCTCGCAGTATTTT

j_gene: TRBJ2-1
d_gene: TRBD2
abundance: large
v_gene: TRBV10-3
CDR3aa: CAISEGTSGVYNEQFF
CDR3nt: TGTGCCATCAGTGAGGGGACTAGCGGGGTCTACAATGAGCAGTTCTTC

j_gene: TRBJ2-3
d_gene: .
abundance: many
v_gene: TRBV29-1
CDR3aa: CSVDVEGAGTDTQYF
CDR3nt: TGCAGCGTTGATGTAGAGGGCGCCGGCACAGATACGCAGTATTTT

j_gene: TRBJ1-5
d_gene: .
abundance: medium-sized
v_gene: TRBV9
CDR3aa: CASSKGGGSNQPQHF
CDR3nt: TGTGCCAGCAGTAAAGGAGGAGGTTCCAATCAGCCCCAGCATTTT

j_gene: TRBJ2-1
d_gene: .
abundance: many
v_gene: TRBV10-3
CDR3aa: CAIGEAGRYNEQFF
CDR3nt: TGTGCCATCGGGGAGGCGGGCCGCTACAATGAGCAGTTCTTC

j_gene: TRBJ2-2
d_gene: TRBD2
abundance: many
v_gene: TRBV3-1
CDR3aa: CASSQEPLAGNTGELFF
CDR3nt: TGTGCCAGCAGCCAAGAGCCACTAGCGGGAAATACCGGGGAGCTGTTTTTT

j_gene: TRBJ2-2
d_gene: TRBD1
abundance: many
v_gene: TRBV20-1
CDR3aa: CRDQPTGRPTGELFF
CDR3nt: TGCAGGGACCAGCCGACAGGGCGTCCAACCGGGGAGCTGTTTTTT

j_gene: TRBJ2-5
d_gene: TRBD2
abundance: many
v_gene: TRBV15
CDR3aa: CATSRGGGVGTSYLETQYF
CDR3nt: TGTGCCACCAGCAGAGGGGGGGGCGTCGGGACTAGCTATTTGGAGACCCAGTACTTC

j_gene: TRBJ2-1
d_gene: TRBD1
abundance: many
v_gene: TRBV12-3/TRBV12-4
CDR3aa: CASSSPGEGAPYNEQFF
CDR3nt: TGTGCCAGCAGTTCCCCCGGAGAGGGGGCTCCCTACAATGAGCAGTTCTTC

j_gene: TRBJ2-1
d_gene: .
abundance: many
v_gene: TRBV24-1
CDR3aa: CATSEGEYNEQFF
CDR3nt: TGTGCCACCAGTGAGGGCGAATACAATGAGCAGTTCTTC

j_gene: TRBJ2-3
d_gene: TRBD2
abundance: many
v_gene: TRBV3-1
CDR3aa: CASSPPSGVLNTQYF
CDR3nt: TGTGCCAGCAGCCCCCCTAGCGGGGTATTGAATACGCAGTATTTT

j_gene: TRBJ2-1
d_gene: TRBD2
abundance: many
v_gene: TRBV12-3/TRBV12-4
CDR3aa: CASRSGGASSLFF
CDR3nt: TGTGCCAGCAGAAGCGGGGGGGCCTCATCTCTGTTCTTC

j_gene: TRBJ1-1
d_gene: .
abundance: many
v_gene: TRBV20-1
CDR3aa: CSAKGSPAEAFF
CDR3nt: TGCAGTGCTAAGGGGAGCCCCGCCGAAGCTTTCTTT

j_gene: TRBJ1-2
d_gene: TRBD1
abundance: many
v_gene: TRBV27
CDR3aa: CASSPAGQFYGYTF
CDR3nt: TGTGCCAGCAGTCCCGCGGGACAGTTCTATGGCTACACCTTC